Included here is one TCR beta chain sequence, with context. CDR3 length: 10 residues. The germline V gene encodes CDR1 DFQATT and CDR2 SNEGSKA (reference sequence). V was pared by 6 bases and J by 12 bases, with 5 bases of the junction left unmatched. This sample was included in a study of cytomegalovirus exposure and HLA in healthy donors. The PCR employed 60 Vbeta primers together with 13 Jbeta primers. Clones were sequenced by immunoSEQ multiplex PCR, and TCRdb holds only the in-frame ones, with some missing. Across roughly 120,000 clones, the top ten clones capture roughly 3.5% of the sample. This sequence originates from a man aged 18 to 29 in good health and CMV-seronegative. V and J are TRBV20-1 and TRBJ1-1, with TRBD1 identical over 9 bases. Sequencing was performed on PBMCs. DNA for the CDR3: TGCAGTGCCGGGACAGGGTACCCTTTCTTT. It specifies CSAGTGYPFF.